One sample yielded the 17 T cell receptor beta chains listed below, sequenced in a study of shared clonotypes between healthy human individuals. The repertoire was sequenced with immunoSEQ multiplex PCR; TCRdb's copy has only in-frame clones and lacks some. The table lists some 980,000 clones, around three quarters of them singletons. Sequencing was done on a sample of memory CD4+ T cells sorted from blood. As for subset: CD45RA-negative fraction. The receptors stem from a man aged 18 to 29 in good health.

The chain combines TRBV27 with TRBJ2-5, with TRBD1 identical over 11 bases. V lost 10 bases and J lost 5; bases outside the gene matches: 6. Germline-derived CDR1 and CDR2 are MNHEY and SMNVEV (reference sequence). The CDR3 sequence is 13 residues long. The CDR3 loop reads CATRGTGGETQYF. CDR3 DNA sequence: TGTGCCACCAGGGGGACAGGGGGGGAGACCCAGTACTTC.

Only a few counts were recorded for this clone. This sample also contains other DNA sequences that code for the same CDR3. This chain connects TRBV18 to TRBJ1-1; the D gene is possibly TRBD1 (6 bases). The CDR3 totals 14 residues. Germline V lookup: CDR1 KGHSH, CDR2 LQKENI. V lost 5 bases, J lost 1 base, and 11 bases lay in between. CDR3 coding DNA: TGTGCCAGCTCAGAGGACAGATCGAACACTGAAGCTTTCTTT. Translation gives CASSEDRSNTEAFF.

The chain uses TRBV18 and TRBJ2-3; TRBD2 agrees at 10 bases. This CDR3 region has 18 residues. From germline, CDR1 is KGHSH and CDR2 LQKENI. V gave up 4 bases and J gave up 1 base; unmatched junction bases: 11. For the CDR3, the DNA is TGTGCCAGCTCACACCAGCCGCGGGGGACTAGCGGCACAGATACGCAGTATTTT. This gives the protein CASSHQPRGTSGTDTQYF.

V usage is TRBV30 and J usage is TRBJ1-6; D perhaps matches TRBD1 (6 bases). Trimming stripped 3 bases from V and 4 bases from J, with 13 bases between. Germline loops: CDR1 GTSNPN, CDR2 SVGIG (reference sequence). This CDR3 has 15 residues. CDR3 amino acids: CAWSETGFYNSPLHF. As DNA, the CDR3 is TGTGCCTGGAGCGAAACAGGGTTTTATAATTCACCCCTCCACTTT.

Regarding this clone: The sample contains more than one DNA sequence encoding this CDR3. The chain carries TRBV5-1 and TRBJ1-4; D gene uncertain. V lost 0 bases, J lost 1 base, and 4 bases lay in between. The CDR3 sequence is 14 residues long. Germline CDR1 SGHRS, CDR2 YFSETQ. CDR3 DNA sequence: TGCGCCAGCAGCTTGGGGGGAACTAATGAAAAACTGTTTTTT. Its protein is CASSLGGTNEKLFF.

The rearrangement uses TRBV6-5 and TRBJ1-6; a possible D gene is TRBD1 (6 bases). V lost 5 bases and J lost 8, with 16 bases in between. Germline V CDR1 and CDR2: MNHEY, SVGAGI. This CDR3 is 15 amino acids long. CDR3 coding DNA: TGTGCCAGCAGTCCTGGGACACAACGGGATTCACCCCTCCACTTT. Amino acids: CASSPGTQRDSPLHF.

CDR3: CASSLRNAGLTEAFF. CDR3 sequence (DNA): TGTGCCAGCAGTTTAAGGAATGCAGGGCTCACTGAAGCTTTCTTT. The V and J genes are TRBV27 and TRBJ1-1; TRBD1 might be the D (5 bases). CDR1 MNHEY and CDR2 SMNVEV come from the germline V gene (reference sequence). The CDR3 has 15 amino acids. V lost 2 bases and J lost 4, with 14 bases in between.

V gene TRBV5-4 combines with J gene TRBJ1-5, with TRBD1 matching 9 bases. Germline assignment: CDR1 SGHNT and CDR2 YYREEE (reference sequence). CDR3 length: 18 amino acids. The junction had 12 bases not matched to a gene; V was cut back by 1 base and J by 4 bases. The CDR3 bases are TGTGCCAGCAGCTTGCTCAAACCGGGACAGGGAAGTAATCAGCCCCAGCATTTT. This codes for CASSLLKPGQGSNQPQHF.

This clone has a handful of counts. This chain uses TRBV28 with TRBJ1-6; 8 bases map to TRBD1. The CDR3 extends over 16 amino acids. J lost 4 bases, V lost 4 bases, and 6 bases had no gene match. Per the germline V gene, CDR1 is MDHEN and CDR2 is SYDVKM. The CDR3 here is CASSSQRQGYNSPLHF. The CDR3 DNA follows: TGTGCCAGCAGTTCCCAACGACAGGGGTATAATTCACCCCTCCACTTT.

The rearrangement links TRBV6-5 to TRBJ1-2; D remains ambiguous. The V and J ends lost 8 bases and 6 bases respectively, with 16 bases between them. This CDR3 contains 13 residues. Germline V CDR1 and CDR2: MNHEY, SVGAGI. The CDR3 loop is CASRTQAGHGYTF. The CDR3 nucleotides read TGTGCCAGCCGTACCCAGGCGGGTCATGGCTACACCTTC.

This chain links TRBV2 with TRBJ1-1; TRBD1 is a possible D gene (5 bases). The CDR3 covers 13 residues. V lost 7 bases and J 1 base, leaving 10 bases between the germline ends. Germline-derived CDR1 and CDR2 are SNHLY and FYNNEI. CDR3 sequence: CASNYRRNTEAFF. CDR3 sequence (DNA): TGTGCCAGCAACTACAGGAGGAACACTGAAGCTTTCTTT.

The gene calls are TRBV7-3 and TRBJ2-1; D assignment may be TRBD1 or TRBD2 (6 bases each). The CDR3 contains 15 residues. In germline, CDR1 is SGHTA, CDR2 FQGTGA. Trimming removed 6 bases from V and 7 bases from J, with 19 bases in between. The CDR3 region is CASSNGNGGLNEQFF. DNA for the CDR3: TGTGCCAGCAGTAATGGGAATGGGGGGCTGAATGAGCAGTTCTTC.

The chain uses TRBV7-2 and TRBJ2-1; TRBD2 matches at 11 bases. Germline V gene data show CDR1 as SGHTA and CDR2 as FQGNSA. The ends lost 0 bases at V and 8 bases at J; junction bases unmatched: 6. This CDR3 is 16 amino acids long. CDR3 coding DNA: TGTGCCAGCAGCTTAGCTTTAGCGGGGGGGCTTGATGAGCAGTTCTTC. Translation: CASSLALAGGLDEQFF.

With regard to this clone: Different DNA sequences within this sample yield the same CDR3. The V gene is TRBV7-3, the J gene TRBJ2-1; tentative D call: TRBD1 (5 bases). This CDR3 contains 12 residues. Germline V gene sequence: CDR1 SGHTA, CDR2 FQGTGA. V was pared by 1 base and J by 9 bases, with 7 bases between. The CDR3, as DNA: TGTGCCAGCAGCTTAAGGGGCGGTGAGCAGTTCTTC. Protein sequence: CASSLRGGEQFF.

This chain joins TRBV5-1 and TRBJ2-7, with D possibly called TRBD1 or TRBD2 (5 bases each). CDR3 length equals 15 residues. V was clipped by 2 bases and J by 5 bases, with 17 bases between them. The germline CDR1 and CDR2 sequences are SGHRS and YFSETQ. This CDR3 is CASSFRGAVGDEQYF. The DNA of the CDR3 is TGCGCCAGCAGCTTCCGAGGGGCCGTCGGCGACGAGCAGTACTTC.

Comment on this clone: A much larger clone differs from this one at a single base, so this may be a read error. V and J are TRBV11-2 and TRBJ2-2, with D hard to call. The CDR3 consists of 12 residues. Germline lookup yields CDR1 SGHAT and CDR2 FQNNGV. V dropped 5 bases and J dropped 3 bases, with 4 bases sitting between them. The DNA of the CDR3 is TGTGCCAGCAGCACCGACACCGGGGAGCTGTTTTTT. Protein product: CASSTDTGELFF.

V gene TRBV5-1 combines with J gene TRBJ2-2; D is possibly TRBD2 (6 bases). Germline V lookup: CDR1 SGHRS, CDR2 YFSETQ. Trimming removed 2 bases at V and 5 bases at J, with 13 bases between. The CDR3 runs to 15 residues. The CDR3 loop reads CASSFRGGGTGELFF. CDR3 DNA: TGCGCCAGCAGCTTTCGGGGAGGAGGAACCGGGGAGCTGTTTTTT.